This T cell receptor beta chain was profiled in a study of cytomegalovirus exposure and HLA in healthy donors. Turning to the study itself: As released early, the data held roughly 85 million unique TCRs from HLA-typed donors.

On this clone itself: Its antigen is not identified.

Findings and caveats of the study: HLA alleles showed associations with about 15,000 TCR beta sequences in a later analysis, at a 0.05 false discovery rate.

It was with 60 Vbeta and 13 Jbeta primers that the PCR ran. In the original processing: Per a later analysis, the number of unique TCR beta chains was approximately 73 million, of which around 9.9 million were shared. Profiled with immunoSEQ multiplex PCR; TCRdb holds only in-frame clones, not every one. The DNA was the basis for D and trimming; V, J and clone size are from that table. Found here are 100,000 to 150,000 clones, less than 80% of them singletons; the top ten hold 4%. Unmatched junction bases numbered 3, after V lost 5 bases and J lost 5 bases. The CDR3 sequence is 15 residues long. Germline V gene data show CDR1 as SGHTA and CDR2 as FQGTGA. Donors consisted of healthy bone marrow donors.

The TCR sequence derives from a man aged 40-49 years in good health and CMV-seropositive. The chain couples TRBV7-3 to TRBJ2-3, with TRBD2 matching over 14 bases. The sequencing sample was made of PBMCs. The CDR3 loop is CASSTGTSGRDTQYF. CDR3 coding DNA: TGTGCCAGCAGCACCGGGACTAGCGGGAGAGATACGCAGTATTTT.